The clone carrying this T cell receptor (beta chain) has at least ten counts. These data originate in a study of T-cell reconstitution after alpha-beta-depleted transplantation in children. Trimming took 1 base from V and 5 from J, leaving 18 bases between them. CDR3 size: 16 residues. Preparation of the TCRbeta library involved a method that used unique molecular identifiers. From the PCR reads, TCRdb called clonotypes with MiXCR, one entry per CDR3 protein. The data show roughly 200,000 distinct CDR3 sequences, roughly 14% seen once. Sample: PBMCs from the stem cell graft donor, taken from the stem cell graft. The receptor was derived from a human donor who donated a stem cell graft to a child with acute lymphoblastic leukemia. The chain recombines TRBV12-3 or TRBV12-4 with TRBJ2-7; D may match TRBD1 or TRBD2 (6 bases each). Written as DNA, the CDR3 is TGTGCCAGCAGTTTAGGGCCTAGGGGGGTTCGGAACGAGCAGTACTTC. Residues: CASSLGPRGVRNEQYF.